This T cell receptor beta chain appears in the sequencing data of a study of post-analysis software for immune sequencing data. Study outcomes and limitations: TRBV5-6, TRBV5-1 and TRBV20-1 were among four or five TRBV segments more frequent in patients than controls.

CDR3 length: 18 amino acids. Trimming cost V 5 bases and J 0 bases; bases outside gene matches: 12. Per the germline V gene, CDR1 is DFQATT and CDR2 is SNEGSKA (reference sequence). TCR beta cDNA libraries had unique molecular identifiers. TCRdb re-derived calls from the PCR reads in MiXCR, one entry per CDR3 protein. The repertoire holds roughly 200,000 distinct CDR3 sequences, with over 25% as singletons. This clonotype was counted at least ten times. Its antigen is not known. Source material: blood. V usage is TRBV20-1 and J usage is TRBJ2-1; 11 nucleotides agree with TRBD2. This TCR came from a girl aged 2 to 17 with multiple sclerosis. DNA of the CDR3: TGCAGTGCTCCCGGACTAGCGGGCACAAGTGACTCCTACAATGAGCAGTTCTTC. The encoded protein is CSAPGLAGTSDSYNEQFF.